These 9 T cell receptor beta chains were sequenced from one sample in a study of CD8 T cells in Susac syndrome. Reverse transcription of roughly 0.5 to 1 ug RNA was performed with random hexamers. TCRdb passed the immunoSEQ multiplex PCR reads through MiXCR, listing each CDR3 protein once. Of under 200,000 distinct CDR3 sequences detected, roughly nine tenths appear once; the ten largest clones hold about 0.1%. Sequencing was carried out using CD4+ T cells from PBMCs. Receptors originate from a human donor with Susac syndrome.

The V and J genes are TRBV5-1 and TRBJ1-2, with 10 bases matching TRBD1. The CDR3 runs 16 residues. Germline V gene sequence: CDR1 SGHRS, CDR2 YFSETQ. J was trimmed by 4 bases and V by 5 bases; bases with no gene match: 11. In nucleotides, the CDR3 is TGCGCCAGCAGGCTAGATCCGGGACAGGGGCTCTATGGCTACACCTTC. It is translated as CASRLDPGQGLYGYTF.

The rearrangement joins TRBV5-1 to TRBJ2-1; 7 bases line up with TRBD2. Germline V CDR1 and CDR2: SGHRS, YFSETQ. The CDR3 is 14 amino acids. V was pared by 9 bases and J by 0 bases, with 6 bases of the junction left unmatched. CDR3 sequence reads: CATRGGSSYNEQFF. CDR3 DNA: TGCGCCACCCGTGGCGGGAGCTCCTACAATGAGCAGTTCTTC. Full variable domain (outside the CDR3, taken from reference TRBV5-1 and TRBJ2-1): KAGVTQTPRYLIKTRGQQVTLSCSPISGHRSVSWYQQTPGQGLQFLFEYFSETQRNKGNFPGRFSGRQFSNSRSEMNVSTLELGDSALYLCATRGGSSYNEQFFGPGTRLTVL.

This clonotype occurred once. The chain couples TRBV7-9 to TRBJ2-7; a weak D match, TRBD1 (6 bases). The CDR3 covers 15 residues. The V and J ends lost 4 bases and 3 bases respectively, with 16 bases between them. CDR1 and CDR2 from the germline V gene are SEHNR and FQNEAQ (reference sequence). CDR3 in DNA: TGTGCCAGCAGCTCCGCCCAGGGGACGATCTACGAGCAGTACTTC. Translation gives CASSSAQGTIYEQYF.

The V and J genes are TRBV18 and TRBJ1-2; TRBD1 might be the D (5 bases). Germline loops: CDR1 KGHSH, CDR2 LQKENI. V was trimmed by 2 bases and J by 5 bases, leaving 18 bases between them. The CDR3 is 16 amino acids. The CDR3 DNA reads TGTGCCAGCTCACCAAGTTCGTTGGGGCTGCAGTATGGCTACACCTTC. This gives the protein CASSPSSLGLQYGYTF.

V gene TRBV28 combines with J gene TRBJ2-2; TRBD2 matches 8 bases. This CDR3 has 16 residues. CDR1 is MDHEN, CDR2 SYDVKM, per germline. V was clipped by 6 bases and J by 4 bases; unmatched bases: 10. CDR3 in amino acids: CASRDRGLGATGELFF. The CDR3 DNA is TGTGCCAGCAGGGACCGGGGACTAGGTGCCACCGGGGAGCTGTTTTTT.

The V call is TRBV27, the J call TRBJ1-1, with D possibly being TRBD1 (5 bases). The CDR3 has 13 amino acids. V dropped 9 bases and J dropped 1 base, with 12 bases sitting between them. Germline loops: CDR1 MNHEY, CDR2 SMNVEV (reference sequence). The CDR3 bases are TGTGCCAGTGGGACCTCCGCGAACACTGAAGCTTTCTTT. Its protein product is CASGTSANTEAFF.

The chain recombines TRBV9 with TRBJ1-3; D gene uncertain. V was pared by 0 bases and J by 4 bases, with 11 bases between. Germline V gene lookup returns CDR1 SGDLS and CDR2 YYNGEE. CDR3 length equals 15 residues. Here the CDR3 reads CASSVGQKNGNTIYF. The DNA for the CDR3 is TGTGCCAGCAGCGTAGGCCAGAAAAACGGAAACACCATATATTTT.

The chain links TRBV10-1 to TRBJ2-1, with D tentatively TRBD1 (6 bases). Deletions cut 7 bases from V and 7 bases from J, with 8 bases between. The CDR3 consists of 11 residues. Germline V lookup: CDR1 WNHNN, CDR2 SYGVQD (reference sequence). In DNA form, the CDR3 reads TGCGCCAGCATTCAGGGGAATGAGCAGTTCTTC. This gives the protein CASIQGNEQFF.

V and J are TRBV7-9 and TRBJ1-4; D ambiguous. The CDR3 consists of 16 residues. Germline CDR1 reads SEHNR; CDR2 reads FQNEAQ (reference sequence). V was pared by 6 bases and J by 2 bases, with 16 bases between. Written as DNA, the CDR3 is TGTGCCAGCAGGGGTAATTCGAGAGGCACTAATGAAAAACTGTTTTTT. It encodes CASRGNSRGTNEKLFF.